What follows are 8 T cell receptor beta chains derived from one specimen sequenced in a study of blood T cell repertoires in COVID-19 (TCRdb year 2020). The library relied on the immunoSEQ multiplex PCR assay. What TCRdb holds here is the immuneACCESS table cut down to in-frame rearrangements. Part of the clones is not present; checked against another copy, under half of the missing clones reflect an unresolved V gene, and the others are unexplained. This sample is represented by 80,000 to 90,000 clones; around four fifths of them were singletons. About 2.1% of the sample goes to the ten largest clones. Source material: peripheral blood. The source of these receptors is a woman in her seventies with acute or convalescent COVID-19.

V gene TRBV5-5 combines with J gene TRBJ2-7; 7 bases are a match to TRBD1. After removal of 1 base from V and 5 bases from J, the junction contained 6 bases not matched to a gene. Germline CDR1 reads SGHKS; CDR2 reads YYEKEE (reference sequence). CDR3 size: 14 residues. CDR3 protein: CASSLQRGPDEQYF. In DNA, the CDR3 is TGTGCCAGCAGCTTGCAAAGGGGGCCAGACGAGCAGTACTTC.

Concerning this clone: The junction shows a germline mismatch at one end, possibly a read error. The V and J genes are TRBV7-7 and TRBJ2-7; weak D call: TRBD2 (5 bases). This CDR3 has 15 residues. Germline lookup yields CDR1 SSHAT and CDR2 FNYEAQ (reference sequence). DNA for the CDR3: TGTGCTAGCAGCTTAGAGCGGCCTTGCTCCTACGAGCAGTACTTC. Protein sequence: CASSLERPCSYEQYF.

This clone was seen a single time. The rearrangement joins TRBV4-1 to TRBJ2-7; 7 positions agree with TRBD1. This CDR3 spans 14 amino acids. CDR1 and CDR2 (germline): MGHRA, YSYEKL. V lost 5 bases, J lost 3 bases, and 7 bases stayed unmatched. The CDR3: CASSFERDSYEQYF. As DNA, the CDR3 is TGCGCCAGCAGCTTCGAACGGGACAGCTACGAGCAGTACTTC.

The chain recombines TRBV10-2 with TRBJ1-4; 7 bases fit TRBD1. Germline values: CDR1 WSHSY, CDR2 SAAADI. Trimming took 6 bases from V and 6 from J; bases not matched to a gene: 13. The CDR3 extends over 16 amino acids. Written as DNA, the CDR3 is TGCGCCAGCAGCCAAATTATAGGCAGGGGGGATGAAAAACTGTTTTTT. Translated, it gives CASSQIIGRGDEKLFF.

V gene TRBV18 combines with J gene TRBJ2-2, with TRBD1 matching over 10 bases. Germline V gene sequence: CDR1 KGHSH, CDR2 LQKENI. CDR3 size: 16 residues. V lost 1 base and J lost 3; bases outside the gene matches: 2. CDR3: CASSPLGQGDTGELFF. The CDR3 nucleotides read TGTGCCAGCTCACCACTCGGACAGGGGGACACCGGGGAGCTGTTTTTT. Looking up the rest from reference TRBV18 and TRBJ2-2 gives the full variable domain: NAGVMQNPRHLVRRRGQEARLRCSPMKGHSHVYWYRQLPEEGLKFMVYLQKENIIDESGMPKERFSAEFPKEGPSILRIQQVVRGDSAAYFCASSPLGQGDTGELFFGEGSRLTVL.

DNA of the CDR3: TGTGCCAGCTCGCCTGACAGGTTAAGCACAGATACGCAGTATTTT. This sequence encodes CASSPDRLSTDTQYF. This chain uses TRBV18 with TRBJ2-3, with D possibly being TRBD1 (6 bases). Looked up from germline, CDR1 is KGHSH and CDR2 is LQKENI. The CDR3 loop spans 15 amino acids. V was pared by 6 bases and J by 0 bases, with 13 bases between.

This clone appeared many times. The rearrangement uses TRBV7-9 and TRBJ2-2; tentative D call: TRBD1 (5 bases). V dropped 2 bases and J dropped 9 bases, with 7 bases sitting between them. The germline gives CDR1 SEHNR, CDR2 FQNEAQ (reference sequence). The CDR3 has 12 amino acids. CDR3 nucleotide sequence: TGTGCCAGCAGCTTACAGGGATGGGAGCTGTTTTTT. This codes for CASSLQGWELFF.

The J gene is TRBJ2-1, the V gene TRBV7-9; the D is unclear. Trimming shortened V by 0 bases and J by 4 bases, and 10 bases separated the two germline ends. The CDR3 has 15 residues. Germline V gene lookup returns CDR1 SEHNR and CDR2 FQNEAQ (reference sequence). The CDR3 here is CASSLAMTPYNEQFF. CDR3 DNA: TGTGCCAGCAGCTTAGCGATGACACCTTACAATGAGCAGTTCTTC.